The sequence of this T cell receptor beta chain was determined in a study of T cells in Graves' hyperthyroidism and ophthalmopathy. Lactation, pregnancy, other autoimmune disease or uncontrolled infection led to exclusion of patients. Clinical symptoms, serum thyroxine and TRAb, thyroid ultrasound and orbital computed tomography were used for the diagnoses. This clonotype was counted many times. The CDR3 regions of TCR beta were amplified from RNA transcripts. In the first-round RT-PCR of the TCR CDR3, the HTBI primer set was used. TCRdb ran MiXCR on the multiplex PCR reads and lists one entry per CDR3 protein. The sample lists 600,000 to 800,000 distinct CDR3 sequences, roughly a third occurring once. The receptor was isolated from a woman aged 40 to 50 with Graves' hyperthyroidism. Sequencing input: blood.

The CDR3 region has the DNA TGTGCCAGCAGTTTTGGATGGCAAGAGACCCAGTACTTC. This sequence encodes CASSFGWQETQYF. This sequence joins TRBV12-3 or TRBV12-4 and TRBJ2-5, with D hard to call. Trimming pared 3 bases from V and 2 bases from J, leaving 7 bases between. The CDR3 has 13 residues.